The 23 T cell receptor beta chains given below trace back to one sample, sequenced in a study of regulatory T cells in long-lasting Graves disease. Building the TCR beta libraries relied on iRepertoire HTBI primers, and CDR3 regions underwent Arm-PCR. TCRdb called the multiplex PCR reads again in MiXCR, with one record for every CDR3 protein. Of under 400,000 distinct CDR3 sequences listed, approximately 15% are singletons. Regarding time point: newly diagnosed GD, antithyroid drugs for less than 3 months. The TCR library was prepared using RNA isolated from PBMCs. The same data also contributed to another study, on T cells in Graves' hyperthyroidism and ophthalmopathy.

The material was peripheral blood mononuclear cells (PBMCs), obtained at new diagnosis, from a patient treated with antithyroid drugs. Source of these receptors: a man aged 35-49 years with Graves disease.

This clonotype was seen repeatedly, ten times or more. This chain links TRBV5-1 with TRBJ2-1; D unclear. Deletions cut 0 bases from V and 3 bases from J, with 10 bases between. CDR1 is SGHRS, CDR2 YFSETQ, per germline. This CDR3 contains 15 residues. The CDR3 reads CASSLVRNDYNEQFF. The CDR3 nucleotides are TGCGCCAGCAGCTTGGTGCGGAACGACTACAATGAGCAGTTCTTC.

This clonotype was counted at least ten times. The V and J genes are TRBV30 and TRBJ1-4; TRBD1 is a possible D gene (6 bases). V lost 1 base and J lost 7, with 10 bases in between. This CDR3 has 13 amino acids. Germline CDR1 GTSNPN, CDR2 SVGIG (reference sequence). CDR3 bases: TGTGCCTGGAGTGAGGACAGTGTTGAAAAACTGTTTTTT. Its translation: CAWSEDSVEKLFF.

A few counts support this clonotype. V is TRBV14 and J is TRBJ2-7; 9 bases are shared with TRBD1. V lost 1 base and J lost 2; bases outside the gene matches: 9. CDR1 and CDR2 from the germline V gene are SGHDN and FVKESK. This CDR3 is 17 amino acids long. CDR3 in DNA: TGTGCCAGCAGCCAAGGTCGGGCCGGGACAGGGACCTACGAGCAGTACTTC. This encodes CASSQGRAGTGTYEQYF. Supplemented by reference TRBV14 and TRBJ2-7, the full variable domain reads EAGVTQFPSHSVIEKGQTVTLRCDPISGHDNLYWYRRVMGKEIKFLLHFVKESKQDESGMPNNRFLAERTGGTYSTLKVQPAELEDSGVYFCASSQGRAGTGTYEQYFGPGTRLTVT.

This clonotype was detected many times. The V and J genes are TRBV6-1 and TRBJ2-5, with 10 bases aligning to TRBD1. The CDR3 spans 14 residues. Trimming cost V 4 bases and J 1 base; bases outside gene matches: 0. Looked up from germline, CDR1 is MNHNS and CDR2 is SASEGT. CDR3 sequence (DNA): TGTGCCAGCAGTGGGGACAGGGGCCAAGAGACCCAGTACTTC. Translated, it gives CASSGDRGQETQYF.

CDR3 loop: CASSRLSTQPQHF. The CDR3 bases are TGTGCCAGCAGCCGTCTAAGTACTCAGCCCCAGCATTTT. V is TRBV3-1 and J is TRBJ1-5; D is undetermined. Deletions cut 4 bases from V and 6 bases from J, with 10 bases between. Germline V CDR1 and CDR2: LGHDT, YNNKEL (reference sequence). This CDR3 has 13 residues.

The chain links TRBV29-1 to TRBJ1-1, with unresolved D. Germline CDR1 and CDR2: SQVTM and ANQGSEA. CDR3 length: 14 residues. The V end was cut by 4 bases, the J end by 0 bases, with 12 bases between. The DNA of the CDR3 is TGCAGCGTTGGGTATGGGGTTGTGAACACTGAAGCTTTCTTT. Translated: CSVGYGVVNTEAFF.

At least ten counts were recorded for this clonotype. The genes are TRBV20-1 and TRBJ2-7; TRBD2 matches at 15 bases. Per the germline V gene, CDR1 is DFQATT and CDR2 is SNEGSKA (reference sequence). The V and J ends lost 6 bases and 6 bases, in that order; junction bases with no gene match: 12. The CDR3 is 16 amino acids. CDR3 bases: TGCAGTGCCCAGAGGGGACTAGCGGGGGGCGGTCGCGAGCAGTACTTC. Its translation is CSAQRGLAGGGREQYF.

This clonotype was recorded at least ten times. The V and J genes are TRBV15 and TRBJ2-1; TRBD2 is a possible D gene (6 bases). This CDR3 is built from 15 residues. Germline-derived CDR1 and CDR2 are LNHNV and YYDKDF (reference sequence). Trimming took off 1 base at V and 5 bases at J, with 12 bases between the two ends. The chain's CDR3 is CATSRVGGSNNEQFF. DNA of the CDR3: TGTGCCACCAGCAGAGTGGGGGGATCCAACAATGAGCAGTTCTTC.

The chain carries TRBV24-1 and TRBJ1-1; no clear D gene. This CDR3 region has 13 residues. CDR1 is KGHDR and CDR2 is SFDVKD in the germline V gene. V was cut by 3 bases and J by 5 bases, with 9 bases left in between. The CDR3 spells CATSDTGETEAFF. As DNA, the CDR3 is TGTGCCACCAGTGATACCGGAGAAACTGAAGCTTTCTTT.

This clonotype showed up many times. This chain links TRBV2 with TRBJ2-7; possibly TRBD1 for D (5 bases). Germline lookup yields CDR1 SNHLY and CDR2 FYNNEI. Trimming removed 8 bases from V and 6 bases from J, with 23 bases in between. The CDR3 totals 15 residues. The CDR3 here is CASLRPDTRTSEQYF. The CDR3 DNA reads as TGTGCCAGCCTCCGTCCGGACACCCGGACGAGCGAGCAGTACTTC.

As concerns this clonotype: In this CDR3 the conserved last residue, phenylalanine or tryptophan, is missing, so a read error is likely. This chain links TRBV6-1 with TRBJ2-3; 8 nucleotides agree with TRBD1. CDR3 size: 15 residues. J lost 0 bases, V lost 5 bases, and 4 bases had no gene match. Germline V gives CDR1 MNHNS, CDR2 SASEGT. This CDR3 reads CASSNGQGSTDTQYS. The CDR3 DNA follows: TGTGCCAGCAGTAACGGACAGGGCAGCACAGATACGCAGTATTCT.

This clonotype was counted at least ten times. The chain recombines TRBV7-2 with TRBJ2-3; no firm D call. V was pared by 4 bases and J by 5 bases, with 7 bases between. The V gene's germline CDR1 is SGHTA and CDR2 FQGNSA. There are 12 residues in the CDR3. The CDR3 reads CASSSAGDTQYF. As DNA, the CDR3 is TGTGCCAGCAGCTCGGCAGGAGATACGCAGTATTTT.

This clonotype occurred many times. V gene TRBV28 combines with J gene TRBJ1-6; no clear D gene. This CDR3 spans 14 amino acids. Trimming cost V 1 base and J 5 bases, with 6 bases left between them. The germline V gene encodes CDR1 MDHEN and CDR2 SYDVKM. The CDR3 coding sequence is TGTGCCAGCAGTTTATATACCGATAATTCACCCCTCCACTTT. It codes for CASSLYTDNSPLHF.

This clonotype has ten or more counts. The V call is TRBV18, the J call TRBJ1-6; D possibly corresponds to TRBD1 (5 bases). V dropped 3 bases and J dropped 4 bases, with 10 bases sitting between them. Germline loops: CDR1 KGHSH, CDR2 LQKENI. This CDR3 has 15 residues. CDR3 bases: TGTGCCAGCTCACCGCCGGGACGGTATAATTCACCCCTCCACTTT. Residues: CASSPPGRYNSPLHF.

This clonotype has ten or more counts. The chain combines TRBV12-3 or TRBV12-4 with TRBJ2-3; D not certain. Trimming cost V 0 bases and J 2 bases, with 15 bases left between them. This CDR3 has 17 residues. CDR3: CASSLADYVGSTDTQYF. The CDR3 DNA reads TGTGCCAGCAGTTTAGCCGATTACGTTGGTTCCACAGATACGCAGTATTTT.

The chain recombines TRBV2 with TRBJ2-1; 7 nucleotides align to TRBD2. The V segment lost 8 bases and the J segment 4 bases; nucleotides outside the gene matches: 11. The CDR3 spans 15 residues. Germline CDR1 SNHLY, CDR2 FYNNEI. The DNA of the CDR3 is TGTGCCAGCGTACGTTTGGCGGGGGTATACAATGAGCAGTTCTTC. Protein: CASVRLAGVYNEQFF.

The chain joins TRBV5-1 to TRBJ2-7; 7 bases match TRBD2. This CDR3 region has 16 residues. Per the germline V gene, CDR1 is SGHRS and CDR2 is YFSETQ. J gave up 2 bases and V 4 bases, and 12 bases lay outside the gene matches. This CDR3 reads CASSTLGAGITYEQYF. CDR3 DNA: TGCGCCAGCAGCACCCTCGGAGCGGGGATAACCTACGAGCAGTACTTC.

This clonotype was counted ten times or more. This rearrangement joins TRBV2 to TRBJ1-5, with D tentatively TRBD1 (5 bases). The CDR3 is made up of 13 amino acids. CDR1 SNHLY and CDR2 FYNNEI come from the germline V gene. V was trimmed by 4 bases and J by 6 bases, leaving 10 bases between them. CDR3 sequence reads: CASSVQGSQPQHF. The CDR3 DNA reads as TGTGCCAGCAGTGTGCAGGGAAGTCAGCCCCAGCATTTT.

In its sample, this clonotype was seen many times. This chain joins TRBV24-1 and TRBJ2-2, with D possibly being TRBD2 (6 bases). CDR1 is KGHDR and CDR2 is SFDVKD in the germline V gene. V shed 3 bases and J shed 4 bases, with 11 bases lying between them. This CDR3 comprises 15 residues. This chain's CDR3 is CATSDPRGFTGELFF. Here the CDR3 DNA reads TGTGCCACCAGTGATCCTCGGGGGTTCACCGGGGAGCTGTTTTTT.

The table lists this clonotype with many counts. The genes are TRBV7-2 and TRBJ2-3, with a possible D match to TRBD2 (6 bases). This CDR3 has 15 residues. Germline CDR1 SGHTA, CDR2 FQGNSA. V lost 6 bases to trimming and J lost 1 base, with 14 bases between them. In DNA, the CDR3 is TGTGCCAGCAGTCCGACTAGGCAGGGCACAGATACGCAGTATTTT. Translated, it gives CASSPTRQGTDTQYF.

This clonotype has a count of ten or more. The genes are TRBV18 and TRBJ2-1; 7 bases align to TRBD1. There are 14 residues in the CDR3. Looked up from germline, CDR1 is KGHSH and CDR2 is LQKENI. Trimming took 0 bases from V and 9 from J; bases not matched to a gene: 5. The CDR3 DNA is TGTGCCAGCTCACCACCGGGACAGCCTGGTGAGCAGTTCTTC. Protein: CASSPPGQPGEQFF.

The rearrangement joins TRBV20-1 to TRBJ1-1, with 9 bases fitting TRBD1. This CDR3 contains 13 residues. Germline CDR1 DFQATT, CDR2 SNEGSKA (reference sequence). V was clipped by 6 bases and J by 4 bases; unmatched bases: 6. In nucleotides, the CDR3 is TGCAGTGCCCCGAGGACAGGGGTCACTGAAGCTTTCTTT. As protein: CSAPRTGVTEAFF.

The chain combines TRBV5-1 with TRBJ2-2; 7 bases are shared with TRBD1. The junction had 4 bases not matched to a gene; V was cut back by 0 bases and J by 2 bases. CDR1 is SGHRS and CDR2 is YFSETQ in the germline V gene. The length of the CDR3 is 16 residues. The CDR3 bases are TGCGCCAGCAGCTTGGAGCGAGGGGGCAACACCGGGGAGCTGTTTTTT. As protein: CASSLERGGNTGELFF.